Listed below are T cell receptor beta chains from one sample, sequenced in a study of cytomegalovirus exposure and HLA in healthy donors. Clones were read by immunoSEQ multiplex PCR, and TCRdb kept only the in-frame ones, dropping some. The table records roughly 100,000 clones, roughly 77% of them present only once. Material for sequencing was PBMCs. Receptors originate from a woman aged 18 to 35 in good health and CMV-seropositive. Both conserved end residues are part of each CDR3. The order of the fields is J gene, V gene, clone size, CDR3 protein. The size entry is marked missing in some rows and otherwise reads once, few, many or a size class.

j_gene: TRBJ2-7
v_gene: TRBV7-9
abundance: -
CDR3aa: CASSSQPGAYEQYF

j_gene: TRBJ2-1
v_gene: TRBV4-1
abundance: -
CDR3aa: CASSQNDYIRSNEQFF

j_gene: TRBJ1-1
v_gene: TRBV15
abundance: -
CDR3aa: CATSDREDTEAFF

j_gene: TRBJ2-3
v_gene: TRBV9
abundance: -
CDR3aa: CASTPRGGSRADTQYF

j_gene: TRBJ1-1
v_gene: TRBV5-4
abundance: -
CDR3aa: CASSNRARKTEAFF

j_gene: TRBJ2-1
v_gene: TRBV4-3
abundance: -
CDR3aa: CASSQDLSGRIPYNEQFF

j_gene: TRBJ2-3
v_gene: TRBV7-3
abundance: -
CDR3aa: CASSLSLAGVDTQYF

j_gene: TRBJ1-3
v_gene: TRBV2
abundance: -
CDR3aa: CASRWLAGTGNTIYF

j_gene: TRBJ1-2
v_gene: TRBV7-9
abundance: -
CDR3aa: CASSLNRDRGYTF

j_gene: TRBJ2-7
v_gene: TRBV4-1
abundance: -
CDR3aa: CASRPLAVNSYEQYF

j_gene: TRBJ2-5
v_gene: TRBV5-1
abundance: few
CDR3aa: CASSQEVSKETQYF

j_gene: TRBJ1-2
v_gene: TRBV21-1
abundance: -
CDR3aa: CASSKVEQGSCVDYGYTF

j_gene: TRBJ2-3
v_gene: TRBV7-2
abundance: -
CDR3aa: CASSRKKLAGSTDTQYF

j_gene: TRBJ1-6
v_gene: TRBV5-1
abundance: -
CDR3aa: CASSLGSAEEVPLHF

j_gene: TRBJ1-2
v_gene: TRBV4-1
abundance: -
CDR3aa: CASSQGLIFRGTRYGYTF

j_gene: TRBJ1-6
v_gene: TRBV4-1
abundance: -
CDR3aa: CASSQPTRVRSSPLHF

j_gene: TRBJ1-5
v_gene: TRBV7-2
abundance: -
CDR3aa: CASSLTEANQPQHF

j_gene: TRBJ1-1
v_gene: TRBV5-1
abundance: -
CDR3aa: CASSLAGGANTEAFF

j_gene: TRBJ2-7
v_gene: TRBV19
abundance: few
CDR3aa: CASSMTRVRVREQYF

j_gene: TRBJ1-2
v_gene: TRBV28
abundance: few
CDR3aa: CASSLAGGGYTF

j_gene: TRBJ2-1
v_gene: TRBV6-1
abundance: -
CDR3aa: CASSTQSTTEQFF

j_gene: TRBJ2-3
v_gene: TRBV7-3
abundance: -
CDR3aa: CASSLRPTDTQYF

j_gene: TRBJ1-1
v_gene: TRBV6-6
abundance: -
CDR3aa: CASSPRGGNTEAFF

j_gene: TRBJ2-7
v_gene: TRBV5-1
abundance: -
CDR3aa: CASSLAGTGDGYEQYF

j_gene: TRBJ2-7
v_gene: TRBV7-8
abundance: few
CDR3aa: CASSLGAGAGGGALREQYF

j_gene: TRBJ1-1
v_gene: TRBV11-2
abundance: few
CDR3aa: CASSLGTFMNTEAFF

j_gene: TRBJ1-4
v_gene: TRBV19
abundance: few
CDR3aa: CASGKSVHEKLFF

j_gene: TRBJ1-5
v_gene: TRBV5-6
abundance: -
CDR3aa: CASSYRGWRQPQHF

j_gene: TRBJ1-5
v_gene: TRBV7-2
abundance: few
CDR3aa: CASSSRTEQPQHF

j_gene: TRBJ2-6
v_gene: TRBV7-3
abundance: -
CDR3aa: CASSWTQGAHYANVLTF

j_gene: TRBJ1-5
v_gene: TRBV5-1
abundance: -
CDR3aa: CASSITGAQEPQHF

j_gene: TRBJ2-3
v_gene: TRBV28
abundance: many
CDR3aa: CASSGLAGQDTQYF

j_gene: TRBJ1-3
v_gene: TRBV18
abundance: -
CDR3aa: CASSLVGRIVSGNTIYF

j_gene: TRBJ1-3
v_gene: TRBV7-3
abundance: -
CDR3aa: CASSLYSGNTIYF

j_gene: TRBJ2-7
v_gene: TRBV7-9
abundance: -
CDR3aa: CASRVAGAYEQYF

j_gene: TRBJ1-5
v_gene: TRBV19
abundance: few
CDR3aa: CASIGGQPNQPQHF

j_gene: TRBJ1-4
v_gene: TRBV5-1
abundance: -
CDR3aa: CASSTQTGGGEKLFF

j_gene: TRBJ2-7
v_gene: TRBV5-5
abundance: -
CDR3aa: CASSLRDSLYEQYF

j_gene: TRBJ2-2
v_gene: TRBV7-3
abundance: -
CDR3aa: CASSLQSGGEVELFF

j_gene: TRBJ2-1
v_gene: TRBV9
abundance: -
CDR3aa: CASSVSSGGYNEQFF

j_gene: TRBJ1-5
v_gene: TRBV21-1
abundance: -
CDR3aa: CASRLPCDRGPRSNQPQHF

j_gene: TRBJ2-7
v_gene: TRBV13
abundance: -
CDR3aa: CASSLGPGGVGEQYF

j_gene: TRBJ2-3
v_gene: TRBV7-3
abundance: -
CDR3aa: CASSWGLGTDTQYF

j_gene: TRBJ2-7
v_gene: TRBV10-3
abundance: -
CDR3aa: CAIRTASYEQYF

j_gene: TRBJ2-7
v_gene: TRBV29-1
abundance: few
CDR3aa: CSVTGGTYEQYF

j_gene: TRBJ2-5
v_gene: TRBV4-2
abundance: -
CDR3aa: CASSQEGTSRGETQYF

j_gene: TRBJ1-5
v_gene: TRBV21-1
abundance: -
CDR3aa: CASSKVSSIGVNQPQHF

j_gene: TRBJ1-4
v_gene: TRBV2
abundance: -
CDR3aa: CASSARTGNEKLFF

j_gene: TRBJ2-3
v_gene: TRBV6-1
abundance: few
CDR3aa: CAGLRDNTDTQYF

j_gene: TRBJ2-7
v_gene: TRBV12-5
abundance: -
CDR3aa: CASGRESYEQYF

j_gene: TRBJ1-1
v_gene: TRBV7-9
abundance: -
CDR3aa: CASSPPGWGVTEAFF

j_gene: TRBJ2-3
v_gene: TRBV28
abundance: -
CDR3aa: CASTLPGQGLGTQYF

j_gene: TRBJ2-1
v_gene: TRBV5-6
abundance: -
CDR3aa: CASSLLESSGLVQFF

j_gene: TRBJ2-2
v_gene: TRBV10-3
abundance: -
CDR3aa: CAISEASGGTGELFF